These T cell receptor beta chains were read from a single sample in a study of T-cell memory formation after mild COVID-19. TCRdb re-derived calls from the 5' RACE reads in MiXCR, one entry per CDR3 protein. This repertoire shows about 180,000 distinct CDR3 sequences, around a sixth found once; its top ten account for about 4%. Sequences were obtained from PBMCs or a T cell subset sorted from them (not recorded which). Receptor source: a man in his late teens or twenties who had mild COVID-19 (a few samples of this study predate the infection). Cell type and time point are not known. Each CDR3 is given with its conserved first and last residue. The D gene is left open where the match is weak. For some rows the clone size is stated as once, few or many, or as a class when expanded; others skip it.

few TRBJ1-4 TRBV7-2 16 . TGTGCCAGCAGCTCACCGGGGTGGGGGGCGCGAGAAAAACTGTTTTTT CASSSPGWGAREKLFF
many TRBJ1-1 TRBV5-1 13 . TGCGCCAGCAGCTTGGGAGAGAACACTGAAGCTTTCTTT CASSLGENTEAFF
. TRBJ2-2 TRBV18 13 . TGTGCCAGCTCACCAAAGGTTACCGGGGAGCTGTTTTTT CASSPKVTGELFF
. TRBJ2-5 TRBV19 15 . TGTGCCAGTAGTATAGCATCGTCAGGGTACGAGACCCAGTACTTC CASSIASSGYETQYF
. TRBJ1-1 TRBV28 15 TRBD1 TGTGCCAGCAGTTTCTTGGACAGGGGGAACACTGAAGCGGTCTTT CASSFLDRGNTEAVF
. TRBJ2-7 TRBV6-5 16 . TGTGCCAGCAGTTACTCGGGGTCCGGGGGCACCTACGAGCAGTACTTC CASSYSGSGGTYEQYF
many TRBJ2-3 TRBV27 16 TRBD1 TGTGCCAGCAGTAAAGCGGGACAGGGACGTCAATATACGCAGTATTTT CASSKAGQGRQYTQYF
once TRBJ2-2 TRBV9 17 TRBD2 TGTGCCAGCAGCGTCGCTAGCGGGGTCGCGAACACCGGGGAGCTGTTTTTT CASSVASGVANTGELFF
many TRBJ1-1 TRBV12-3/TRBV12-4 14 . TGTGCCAGCAGTTTAATGGAGGGTGGGTATGAAGCTTTCTTT CASSLMEGGYEAFF
. TRBJ2-5 TRBV7-2 17 TRBD2 TGTGCCAGCACCTTGAGGACTAGCGGGGGGGCGCAAGAGACCCAGTACTTC CASTLRTSGGAQETQYF
few TRBJ2-6 TRBV12-3/TRBV12-4 15 . TGTGCCAGCAGTTGGGATCTAACTGGGGCCAACGTCCTGACTTTC CASSWDLTGANVLTF
. TRBJ1-2 TRBV12-3/TRBV12-4 13 . TGTGCCAGCAGTCGCGGGAGAGGCTATGGCTACACCTTC CASSRGRGYGYTF
few TRBJ2-7 TRBV5-1 13 TRBD1 TGCGCCAGCAGCAGACAGGGGGACTACGAGCAGTACTTC CASSRQGDYEQYF
. TRBJ1-4 TRBV5-1 16 TRBD1 TGCGCCAGCAGCCTCGAGCCCGGGACAGGGAATGAAAAACTGTTTTTT CASSLEPGTGNEKLFF
. TRBJ1-2 TRBV7-2 16 TRBD1 TGTGCCAGCAGCAAAGCCCCGGGACAGGGGAACTATGGCTACACCTTC CASSKAPGQGNYGYTF
medium-sized TRBJ2-1 TRBV7-3 14 TRBD2 TGTGCCAGCTCTGTCCTAGCGGGGTACAATGAGCAGTTCTTC CASSVLAGYNEQFF
few TRBJ1-2 TRBV2 13 . TGTGCCTCAAAGACAGCGGGCCAATATGGCTACACCTTC CASKTAGQYGYTF
few TRBJ1-1 TRBV6-4 13 TRBD1 TGTGCCAGCAGTCGGACAGGGGGAACTGAAGCTTTCTTT CASSRTGGTEAFF
many TRBJ2-3 TRBV7-2 16 TRBD2 TGTGCCAGCAGCTTAGATGGCGGGGGGGCCGCAGATACGCAGTATTTT CASSLDGGGAADTQYF
. TRBJ1-1 TRBV25-1 15 TRBD1 TGTGCCAGCAGTGAGGGGGGCAGGGGGTACACTGAAGCTTTCTTT CASSEGGRGYTEAFF
. TRBJ2-3 TRBV13 14 . TGTGCCTGCAGCCGCGGGGCCCAAGGAGATACGCAGTATTTT CACSRGAQGDTQYF
. TRBJ1-4 TRBV2 14 . TGTGCCAGCAGTGTTCAGGGAGGACAAGAAAAACTGTTTTTT CASSVQGGQEKLFF
. TRBJ2-3 TRBV4-2 15 . TGTGCCAGCAGCCAGACCGGGACTCTCACAGATACGCAGTATTTT CASSQTGTLTDTQYF
. TRBJ2-5 TRBV27 14 . TGTGCCAGCTCTAAGCTTGCTAACCAAGAGACCCAGTACTTC CASSKLANQETQYF
few TRBJ1-2 TRBV3-1 14 TRBD1 TGTGCCAGCAGCCAAGTGGAGGGGGCAATAGGCTACACCTTC CASSQVEGAIGYTF
few TRBJ1-1 TRBV7-8 15 TRBD1 TGTGCCAGCACTAAGTTCCGGGACAGCCGACAAGAAGCTTTCTTT CASTKFRDSRQEAFF
few TRBJ2-5 TRBV5-1 17 TRBD2 TGCGCCAGCAGCACCGAACGTCTTAGCGGGGGAGGGGAGACCCAGTACTTC CASSTERLSGGGETQYF
few TRBJ2-5 TRBV20-1 13 TRBD2 TGCAGTGCTAGAGACACTAGCGGAGAGACCCAGTACTTC CSARDTSGETQYF
many TRBJ2-5 TRBV7-2 13 . TGTGCCAGCAGCTTAGTAGTGCGGGAGACCCAGTACTTC CASSLVVRETQYF
. TRBJ1-1 TRBV6-2/TRBV6-3 17 TRBD1 TGTGCCAGCAGTTGGGCCGGGACAGGGAGACCCAACACTGAAGCTTTCTTT CASSWAGTGRPNTEAFF
few TRBJ1-2 TRBV12-3/TRBV12-4 16 TRBD1 TGTGCCAGCAGTTTAGAGGCAGGGGGCTATCGCTATGGCTACACCTTC CASSLEAGGYRYGYTF
. TRBJ2-3 TRBV5-4 14 . TGTGCCAGCAGCTTAGTTGATGGCACAGATACGCAGTATTTT CASSLVDGTDTQYF
few TRBJ2-7 TRBV12-3/TRBV12-4 13 . TGTGCCAGCAGTACAGATTCATCCTACGAGCAGTACTTC CASSTDSSYEQYF
few TRBJ2-5 TRBV5-1 15 TRBD1 TGCGCCAGCAGCCTTCGACAGGGGGCGTGGGAGACCCAGTACTTC CASSLRQGAWETQYF
once TRBJ2-6 TRBV9 20 TRBD2 TGTGCCAGCAGCCAGCCTTGGGGAGGGATCCTGGATTCTGGGGCCAACGTCCTGACTTTC CASSQPWGGILDSGANVLTF
. TRBJ2-5 TRBV7-2 16 TRBD2 TGTGCCAGCAGCACCGGACTAGCGGGGGGGGAAGAGACCCAGTACTTC CASSTGLAGGEETQYF
. TRBJ2-1 TRBV7-9 14 . TGTGCCAGCACCCCGGTAGGTTCCTACAATGAGCAGTTCTTC CASTPVGSYNEQFF
few TRBJ2-1 TRBV5-5 12 . TGTGCCAGCAGCTTAGGGTTTCGAGAGCAGTTCTTC CASSLGFREQFF
few TRBJ1-2 TRBV12-3/TRBV12-4 12 . TGTGCCAGCAGTCCAGGGGCGCGCGGCTACACCTTC CASSPGARGYTF
. TRBJ1-3 TRBV20-1 14 . TGCAGTGCTAGAGTCAGGGACGCTGGAAACACCATATATTTT CSARVRDAGNTIYF
. TRBJ2-3 TRBV12-5 15 . TGTGCTAGTGGTTGGGGGGCCATCGGGGCAGATACGCAGTATTTT CASGWGAIGADTQYF
few TRBJ2-1 TRBV6-5 12 TRBD1 TGTGCCAGCAGTTACCCCAGGGGGCCGCAGTTCTTC CASSYPRGPQFF
few TRBJ2-1 TRBV5-1 15 TRBD2 TGCGCCAGCAGCTTGCGAGCGGGGGGCGACAATGAGCAGTTCTTC CASSLRAGGDNEQFF
few TRBJ1-1 TRBV7-2 13 . TGTGCCAGCAGCCCTGACACTTACACTGAAGCTTTCTTT CASSPDTYTEAFF
. TRBJ1-6 TRBV4-1 17 . TGCGCCAGCAGCCAAGATAATAGGGGGGCCGATAATTCACCCCTCCACTTT CASSQDNRGADNSPLHF
. TRBJ1-4 TRBV5-1 16 TRBD1 TGCGCCAGCAGCTCAACGCCGGGACAGAAGAATGAAAAACTGTTTTTT CASSSTPGQKNEKLFF
few TRBJ1-1 TRBV5-1 15 . TGCGCCAGCAGCCGGAGGGCGAACATGAACACTGAAGCTTTCTTT CASSRRANMNTEAFF
few TRBJ2-1 TRBV5-4 15 . TGTGCCAGCAGCTTCGACTCCTCGTACTACAATGAGCAGTTCTTC CASSFDSSYYNEQFF
many TRBJ1-2 TRBV3-1 13 . TGTGCCAGCAGTCAGCAGGGAAGCTATGGCTACACCTTC CASSQQGSYGYTF
. TRBJ1-2 TRBV20-1 11 . TGCAGTGCTAGAGATAGGACCGGCTACACCTTC CSARDRTGYTF
. TRBJ1-1 TRBV7-2 13 . TGTGCCAGCAGCCGACCTGGTAGCACTGAAGCTTTCTTT CASSRPGSTEAFF